This T cell receptor beta chain was captured in a study of CD8 T cells in cerebrospinal fluid in Alzheimer's disease. A live/dead marker was used to sort live CSF cells for droplet sequencing. Reprocessing the 10x single-cell sequencing reads, TCRdb reports a single entry for every CDR3 protein and omits DNA. The sample table sets out about 1,200 distinct CDR3 sequences. This clonotype is identified as medium-sized from frequency. Germline V gives CDR1 GTSNPN, CDR2 SVGIG (reference sequence). The CDR3 runs to 15 residues. The rearrangement joins TRBV30 to TRBJ2-3; no DNA is available, so the TRBD2 call from TCRdb remains unchecked. This receptor was identified in a human donor in good health. Material: cerebrospinal fluid. CDR3 region: CAWSTAGLGADTQYF.